A single sample is the source of the 2 T cell receptor beta chains below, sequenced in a study of beta chain features in type 1 diabetes. The isolated RNA, all of it, was reverse transcribed, so expressed TCRB transcripts were what got sequenced. This table comes from immunoSEQ multiplex PCR, and its TCRdb copy is limited to in-frame clones, with some not included. The sample gives roughly 500,000 clones, 11% of which show up once; less than 0.06% is in the top ten. The specimen sequenced was naive CD4+ T cells from blood. Source of these receptors: a woman between 18 and 29 years old in good health.

The J gene is TRBJ2-2, the V gene TRBV29-1, with D possibly TRBD1 on 6 matching bases. This CDR3 region has 13 residues. Trimming removed 4 bases from V and 5 bases from J, with 11 bases in between. Germline CDR1 SQVTM, CDR2 ANQGSEA. Here the CDR3 reads CSVGRGLTGELFF. Written as DNA, the CDR3 is TGCAGCGTTGGCAGGGGTTTAACCGGGGAGCTGTTTTTT.

In this sample, this clone turned up a few times. The rearrangement links TRBV30 to TRBJ2-7; D may be TRBD1 (7 bases). The CDR3 contains 13 residues. The germline V and J ends were trimmed by 0 bases and 7 bases, with 13 bases remaining between them. Germline V gives CDR1 GTSNPN, CDR2 SVGIG (reference sequence). CDR3 DNA: TGTGCCTGGAGTGTACGACAGGGAGGAGAGCAGTACTTC. It yields the protein CAWSVRQGGEQYF.